These 10 T cell receptor beta chains originate from one sample sequenced in a study of T cell responses to AZD1222 COVID-19 vaccine. The table came from immunoSEQ multiplex PCR; TCRdb's copy has only in-frame clones and leaves some out. The data show 200,000 or so clones, around 93% seen once. The sequenced sample was peripheral blood, obtained on day 0 of AZD1222 vaccination. The origin of the receptors is an adult in good health.

The chain uses TRBV4-1 and TRBJ2-7, with D maybe TRBD2 (5 bases). Per the germline V gene, CDR1 is MGHRA and CDR2 is YSYEKL. V lost 1 base, J lost 11 bases, and 15 bases lay in between. The CDR3 has 13 amino acids. CDR3 in amino acids: CASSQVRLEREYF. The CDR3 coding sequence is TGCGCCAGCAGCCAAGTACGACTGGAGAGGGAGTACTTC.

This clone came up once. V gene TRBV7-9 combines with J gene TRBJ1-2, with 7 bases fitting TRBD1. The CDR3 loop spans 15 amino acids. Germline CDR1 SEHNR, CDR2 FQNEAQ (reference sequence). Germline trimming cut 5 bases from V and 2 bases from J; bases unmatched to any gene: 8. CDR3 in DNA: TGTGCCAGCAGCCCCCGTCAGGGGGGGAACTATGGCTACACCTTC. Residues: CASSPRQGGNYGYTF.

This chain joins TRBV19 and TRBJ2-2, with 8 nucleotides matching TRBD2. V lost 6 bases and J lost 2; bases outside the gene matches: 5. The germline CDR1 and CDR2 sequences are LNHDA and SQIVND (reference sequence). The CDR3 is 15 residues long. The CDR3: CASSASGRNTGELFF. In DNA, the CDR3 is TGTGCCAGTAGCGCGAGCGGGAGAAACACCGGGGAGCTGTTTTTT.

The chain joins TRBV4-3 to TRBJ2-1; D not certain. The CDR3 sequence is 13 residues long. Per the germline V gene, CDR1 is LGHNA and CDR2 is YSLEER. V was trimmed by 2 bases and J by 6 bases, leaving 8 bases between them. The DNA for the CDR3 is TGCGCCAGCAGCCAAACTTCCGCCAATGAGCAGTTCTTC. As protein: CASSQTSANEQFF.

The rearrangement uses TRBV6-6 and TRBJ1-2; D not certain. Germline CDR1 MNHNY, CDR2 SVGAGI (reference sequence). V was trimmed by 6 bases and J by 2 bases, leaving 10 bases between them. The CDR3 contains 13 residues. The CDR3 sequence is CASREVGNYGYTF. The CDR3 DNA is TGTGCCAGCAGAGAAGTCGGGAACTATGGCTACACCTTC.

This clone is a singleton in its sample. The V and J genes are TRBV9 and TRBJ2-2, with D possibly TRBD2 on 6 matching bases. CDR1 SGDLS and CDR2 YYNGEE come from the germline V gene. CDR3 length: 14 amino acids. V lost 6 bases, J lost 2 bases, and 11 bases lay in between. The DNA for the CDR3 is TGTGCCAGCACTCCGGGAGATAACACCGGGGAGCTGTTTTTT. It specifies CASTPGDNTGELFF.

The genes are TRBV15 and TRBJ2-1; 7 bases agree with TRBD2. The CDR3 covers 16 residues. J gave up 8 bases and V 0 bases, and 10 bases lay outside the gene matches. The germline V gene has CDR1 LNHNV and CDR2 YYDKDF (reference sequence). CDR3 bases: TGTGCCACCAGCAGAGATCCTGACGGGAGGTCAGATGAGCAGTTCTTC. Its protein is CATSRDPDGRSDEQFF.

This clone was seen more than once but under ten times. The gene calls are TRBV28 and TRBJ2-7; 13 bases map to TRBD2. Germline-derived CDR1 and CDR2 are MDHEN and SYDVKM. V was pared by 10 bases and J by 4 bases, with 4 bases of the junction left unmatched. CDR3 length: 13 residues. The DNA for the CDR3 is TGTGCCACCTCGACTAGCGGGAGGTACGAGCAGTACTTC. Translation gives CATSTSGRYEQYF.

This chain connects TRBV6-1 to TRBJ2-7, with 7 bases identical to TRBD2. The CDR3 extends over 15 amino acids. The trim removed 5 bases at V and 3 bases at J, leaving 10 bases unmatched. Looked up from germline, CDR1 is MNHNS and CDR2 is SASEGT. CDR3 residues: CASSSPALAHYEQYF. In DNA form, the CDR3 reads TGTGCCAGCAGTTCACCGGCACTAGCGCACTACGAGCAGTACTTC.

CDR3 amino acids: CASSLLATGELFF. CDR3 sequence (DNA): TGTGCCAGCAGTTTGTTGGCCACCGGGGAGCTGTTTTTT. V and J are TRBV28 and TRBJ2-2; no clear D gene. CDR1 MDHEN and CDR2 SYDVKM come from the germline V gene. Trimming took off 3 bases at V and 4 bases at J, with 6 bases between the two ends. The CDR3 runs to 13 residues. The variable domain in full, completed from reference TRBV28 and TRBJ2-2, reads DVKVTQSSRYLVKRTGEKVFLECVQDMDHENMFWYRQDPGLGLRLIYFSYDVKMKEKGDIPEGYSVSREKKERFSLILESASTNQTSMYLCASSLLATGELFFGEGSRLTVL.